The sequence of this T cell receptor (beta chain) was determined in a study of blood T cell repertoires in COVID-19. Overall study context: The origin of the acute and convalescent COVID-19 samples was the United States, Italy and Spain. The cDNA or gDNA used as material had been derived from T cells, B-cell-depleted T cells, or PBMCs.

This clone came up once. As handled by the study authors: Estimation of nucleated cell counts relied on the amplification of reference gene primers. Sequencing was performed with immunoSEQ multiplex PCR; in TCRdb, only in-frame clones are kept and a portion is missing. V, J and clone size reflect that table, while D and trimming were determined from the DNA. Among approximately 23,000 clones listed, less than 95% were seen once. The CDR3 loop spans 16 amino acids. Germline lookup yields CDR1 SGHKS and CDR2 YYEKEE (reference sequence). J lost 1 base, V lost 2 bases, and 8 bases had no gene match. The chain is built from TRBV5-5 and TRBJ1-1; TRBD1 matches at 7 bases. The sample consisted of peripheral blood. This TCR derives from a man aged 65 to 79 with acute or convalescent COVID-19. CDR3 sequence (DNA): TGTGCCAGCAGCTTACTGACAGGGATACCGAACACTGAAGCTTTCTTT. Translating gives CASSLLTGIPNTEAFF.